Sequencing of this T cell receptor beta chain was carried out in a study of CD8 T cells in ankylosing spondylitis (dated by TCRdb to about 2017). In terms of the full investigation: T cell receptor beta repertoires were profiled in healthy donors and ankylosing spondylitis patients so that disease-linked TCR variants could be found. The full study cohort was made up of approximately 27 ankylosing spondylitis patients and 108 healthy donors. Peripheral blood samples were taken, and synovial fluid was additionally collected from ankylosing spondylitis patients.

Notes on this clonotype: Its antigen has not been determined. No base qualities exist here, and no much larger clone lies one base off it.

Synovial fluid samples were matched to blood samples from the same ankylosing spondylitis patients. Overall study outcomes, separate from this receptor: A TCR beta motif made up of several highly homologous amino acid variants appeared to be characteristic of blood from ankylosing spondylitis patients. The disease-linked clones showed a CD8+ phenotype and occurred at relatively low frequencies in peripheral blood. The disease-linked clones were reported to be significantly enriched in matched synovial fluid samples from ankylosing spondylitis patients. Some motif variants were previously reported in synovial fluid and blood of reactive arthritis patients, suggesting common disease-initiation mechanisms.

Instrument used: Illumina HiSeq 2500. Quantitative 5'-RACE with molecular barcodes was used to prepare TCR beta libraries. The paper's processing steps were these. Disease-linked TCR variants were identified with a new computational method built on a probabilistic model of VDJ rearrangement. TCRdb's own reprocessing of the public reads used fastp at Q25 and MiXCR and kept productive beta chains. Each CDR3 protein gets just one entry, which takes the most common genes and DNA from the rows behind it. The authors' filters were not applied to this entry. Counted in this sample were under 130,000 distinct CDR3 sequences; 20% to 30% of them appeared once. The ten largest account for more than 9% of the sample. The clonotype was recovered from a male donor with ankylosing spondylitis. Sequencing used synovial fluid, either unsorted or a sorted T cell fraction (not recorded which).

The sequenced DNA is TGTGCCAGCAGGGTTGACAGGGGAAACACCGGGGAGCTGTTTTTT. Translated, it reads CASRVDRGNTGELFF. The rearranged segments are TRBV28 and TRBJ2-2; TRBD1 matches 8 bases in the middle. As encoded in the germline V gene, CDR1 is MDHEN while CDR2 is SYDVKM. The CDR3 spans 15 residues, from the cysteine through the phenylalanine. Here the CDR3 DNA is all that survives: 45 bases in frame from base 1. V trim: 6 bases; J trim: 2 bases; unmatched bases: 5.